The present TCR beta chain was sequenced within a study of Ad26.COV2.S vaccination and SARS-CoV-2 variants. Whole-study results and caveats: There was reportedly substantial breadth in spike-specific CD8+ and CD4+ T cell responses after vaccination. Vaccine and placebo recipients had similar non-spike TCR breadth. There was a possibility that the TCR breadth and depth analyses underestimated total T cell responses.

A remark on this clone: Its antigen is not identified.

Profiling relied on immunoSEQ multiplex PCR, and the TCRdb table lists in-frame clones only, not all of them. The sample includes about 100,000 clones, around 81% seen only once; the top ten take roughly 17%. This CDR3 has 14 residues. Germline loops: CDR1 KGHSH, CDR2 LQKENI. Trimming took off 4 bases at V and 4 bases at J, with 13 bases between the two ends. The clonotype was recovered from a human donor who had recovered from COVID-19. The rearrangement joins TRBV18 to TRBJ1-1; D may be TRBD1 (5 bases). The specimen comprised peripheral blood, sampled after recovery from COVID-19. As DNA, the CDR3 is TGTGCCAGCTCACGGGACGGGGATTTCACTGAAGCTTTCTTT. Encoded protein: CASSRDGDFTEAFF.